The rows below give T cell receptor beta chains drawn from one sample of a study of T cell repertoires in cytomegalovirus infection. TCRdb passed the reads through MiXCR, listing each CDR3 protein once. The data contain roughly 78,000 distinct CDR3 sequences, around 40% of them singletons. Their recognized antigens are unknown. Sequencing was performed on CD8+ T cells from cultured PBMCs, taken from culture after CMV antigen stimulation. These TCRs come from a human donor in good health (CMV status not recorded). Some clones in this sample may be carry-over from other donors' samples. Both conserved end residues are part of each CDR3. D genes are given only for firm matches.

J gene,V gene,D gene,CDR3 protein
TRBJ2-7,TRBV6-2/TRBV6-3,TRBD1,CASSSWTGDSYEQYF
TRBJ2-7,TRBV6-2/TRBV6-3,TRBD1,CASRYQGQGAYEQYF
TRBJ2-1,TRBV5-6,TRBD2,CASSLQLAGYEQFF
TRBJ2-5,TRBV12-3/TRBV12-4,-,CASSPVRRAAEETQYF
TRBJ2-7,TRBV4-1,TRBD1,CASSQDLTGMTYEQYF
TRBJ1-4,TRBV19,-,CASSPLGGLVEKLFF
TRBJ2-1,TRBV6-2/TRBV6-3,-,CASRAGIYNEQFF
TRBJ1-1,TRBV28,-,CASSLSSQLGREAFF
TRBJ1-1,TRBV5-1,-,CASSLVTTSEAFF
TRBJ1-6,TRBV7-9,-,CASSQSRGHNSPLHF
TRBJ1-1,TRBV29-1,-,CSVLDGVGAEAFF
TRBJ1-4,TRBV7-2,TRBD1,CASSLNRGNEKLFF
TRBJ2-1,TRBV2,-,CASGSGFHNEQFF
TRBJ1-1,TRBV4-1,-,CASSQEIIGMTEAFF
TRBJ1-1,TRBV2,-,CASRGGFVGNTEAFF
TRBJ2-7,TRBV3-1,TRBD2,CASSQGGGDYEQYF
TRBJ1-2,TRBV6-5,-,CASSYSTTGYGYTF
TRBJ2-7,TRBV7-2,TRBD2,CASSLSAGGLYEQYF
TRBJ1-1,TRBV27,-,CASTTGRKKGEAFF
TRBJ2-2,TRBV5-4,-,CASSPRAMYSTGELFF
TRBJ2-5,TRBV7-8,-,CASSPISGQGGETQYF
TRBJ1-2,TRBV7-9,-,CASSLEVEGGYGYTF
TRBJ2-7,TRBV6-5,TRBD1,CASRTGQGSPEQYF
TRBJ2-7,TRBV7-2,TRBD1,CASSQGTGGYEQYF
TRBJ2-1,TRBV7-2,-,CASSQTASSYNEQFF
TRBJ2-3,TRBV11-2,TRBD2,CASSLFSTSGGAPRAQYF
TRBJ2-7,TRBV7-6,-,CASSLEVGGGRNEQYF
TRBJ2-2,TRBV7-2,TRBD2,CASPGTTNTGELFF
TRBJ2-1,TRBV9,-,CASSVYFHEQFF
TRBJ2-1,TRBV6-1,-,CASSGAATIYNEQFF
TRBJ1-1,TRBV6-1,-,CASSDRGATEAFF
TRBJ1-2,TRBV19,-,CASSLNPGGYTF
TRBJ2-2,TRBV7-6,TRBD1,CASSPWTGRNTGELFF
TRBJ2-1,TRBV19,TRBD2,CASSYGTSGNEQFF
TRBJ2-5,TRBV7-9,TRBD2,CASSRGLAGGHGETQYF
TRBJ2-7,TRBV28,-,CASSSLWGDRYEQYF
TRBJ2-7,TRBV10-3,TRBD1,CATQGTGADEQYF
TRBJ2-1,TRBV7-2,TRBD2,CASSLIISGGGAYNEQFF
TRBJ2-7,TRBV4-3,-,CASSQESSGIGVYEQYF
TRBJ2-5,TRBV5-6,-,CASSPWGQETQYF
TRBJ1-5,TRBV2,-,CASSVGAGGQPQHF
TRBJ2-2,TRBV6-1,-,CAGGKRTVNTGELFF
TRBJ1-1,TRBV29-1,TRBD1,CSVGDRAITEAFF
TRBJ1-6,TRBV28,-,CASSLTQSSYNSPLHF
TRBJ2-1,TRBV6-1,TRBD1,CASSDGQGSYNEQFF
TRBJ2-7,TRBV19,TRBD2,CASSIVGLAEDRSYEQYF
TRBJ2-1,TRBV7-6,TRBD2,CASSLRAGGRNEQFF
TRBJ1-1,TRBV28,-,CASSRGFSEAFF